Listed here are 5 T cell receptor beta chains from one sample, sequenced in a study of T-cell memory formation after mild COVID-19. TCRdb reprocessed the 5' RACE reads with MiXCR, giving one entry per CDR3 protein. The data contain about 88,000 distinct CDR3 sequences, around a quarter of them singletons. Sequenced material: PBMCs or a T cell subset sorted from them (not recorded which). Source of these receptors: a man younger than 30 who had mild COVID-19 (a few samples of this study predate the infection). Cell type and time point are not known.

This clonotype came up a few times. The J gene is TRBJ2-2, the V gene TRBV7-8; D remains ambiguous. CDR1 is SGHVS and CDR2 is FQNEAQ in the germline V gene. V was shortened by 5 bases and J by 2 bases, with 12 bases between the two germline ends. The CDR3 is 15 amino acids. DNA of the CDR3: TGTGCCAGCAGCGAGTCAATCGGAAACACCGGGGAGCTGTTTTTT. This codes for CASSESIGNTGELFF.

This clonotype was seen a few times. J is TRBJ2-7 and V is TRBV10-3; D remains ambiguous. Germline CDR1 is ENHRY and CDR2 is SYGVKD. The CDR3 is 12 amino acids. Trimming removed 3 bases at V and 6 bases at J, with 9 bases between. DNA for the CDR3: TGTGCCATCAGTGACAGGAGTGGCGAGCAGTACGTC. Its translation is CAISDRSGEQYV.

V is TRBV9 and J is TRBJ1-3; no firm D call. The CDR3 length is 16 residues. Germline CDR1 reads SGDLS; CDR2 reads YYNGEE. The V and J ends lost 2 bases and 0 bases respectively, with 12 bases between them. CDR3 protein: CASSVEPGDSGNTIYF. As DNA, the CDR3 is TGTGCCAGCAGCGTTGAACCCGGTGACTCTGGAAACACCATATATTTT.

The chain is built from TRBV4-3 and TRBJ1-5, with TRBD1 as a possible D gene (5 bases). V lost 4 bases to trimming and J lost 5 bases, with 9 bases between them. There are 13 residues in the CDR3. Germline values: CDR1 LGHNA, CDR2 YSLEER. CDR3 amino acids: CASSLRGDQPQHF. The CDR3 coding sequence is TGCGCCAGCAGCCTCCGGGGGGATCAGCCCCAGCATTTT.

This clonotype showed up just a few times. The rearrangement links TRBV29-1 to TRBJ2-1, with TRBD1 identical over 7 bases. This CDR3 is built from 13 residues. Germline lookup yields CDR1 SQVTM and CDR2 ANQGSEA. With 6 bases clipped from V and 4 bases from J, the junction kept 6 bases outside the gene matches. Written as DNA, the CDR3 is TGCAGCGTCGACAGGGACGGATACAATGAGCAGTTCTTC. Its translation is CSVDRDGYNEQFF.